Listed here are 7 T cell receptor beta chains from one sample, sequenced in a study of blood T cell repertoires in COVID-19. Sequenced by immunoSEQ multiplex PCR; TCRdb stores in-frame clones only, minus some. Found here are approximately 440,000 clones, around 87% of them singletons; the top ten hold 0.65% to 0.9%. Sequencing was carried out using PBMCs or T cells enriched from blood (not recorded which). The receptors were gathered from a woman under 30 who had recovered from COVID-19.

The chain links TRBV7-2 to TRBJ2-6; 7 bases are shared with TRBD2. The CDR3 has 15 amino acids. Germline CDR1 SGHTA, CDR2 FQGNSA. J gave up 0 bases and V 5 bases, and 1 base lay outside the gene matches. The CDR3 DNA reads TGTGCCAGCAGCGCGGGGGACTCTGGGGCCAACGTCCTGACTTTC. This translates into CASSAGDSGANVLTF.

The chain carries TRBV20-1 and TRBJ1-2, with a tentative D call TRBD1 (5 bases). Germline-derived CDR1 and CDR2 are DFQATT and SNEGSKA (reference sequence). V was trimmed by 3 bases and J by 8 bases, leaving 7 bases between them. The CDR3 contains 10 residues. The CDR3 reads CSARSGGYTF. The DNA for the CDR3 is TGCAGTGCTAGGTCAGGGGGCTACACCTTC.

This chain links TRBV6-4 with TRBJ1-6; possibly TRBD1 for D (5 bases). V lost 4 bases and J 6 bases, leaving 10 bases between the germline ends. The CDR3 has 14 residues. Looked up from germline, CDR1 is MRHNA and CDR2 is SNTAGT. The DNA for the CDR3 is TGTGCCAGCAGTGGGGGGGTCGGTAATTCACCCCTCCACTTT. It yields the protein CASSGGVGNSPLHF.

This sequence joins TRBV30 and TRBJ2-5; D is unresolved. CDR1 is GTSNPN, CDR2 SVGIG, per germline (reference sequence). Trimming pared 0 bases from V and 4 bases from J, leaving 6 bases between. The CDR3 has 12 amino acids. The CDR3 DNA reads TGTGCCTGGAGTGTAAGGAGAGAGACCCAGTACTTC. Its translation: CAWSVRRETQYF.

This chain links TRBV6-5 with TRBJ1-1, with no clear D. Between the trimmed V and J ends, which lost 2 bases and 8 bases, there was a span of 21 bases. Germline V gene lookup returns CDR1 MNHEY and CDR2 SVGAGI. This CDR3 region has 16 residues. The CDR3 nucleotides read TGTGCCAGCAGTTACCGATGGTTTGGGCCCCGTAGGGAAGCTTTCTTT. It is translated as CASSYRWFGPRREAFF.

J is TRBJ2-2 and V is TRBV7-9; no firm D call. Trimming pared 2 bases from V and 5 bases from J, leaving 6 bases between. Germline values: CDR1 SEHNR, CDR2 FQNEAQ (reference sequence). The CDR3 covers 13 residues. The chain's CDR3 is CASSLYRTGELFF. CDR3 coding DNA: TGTGCCAGCAGCTTATACAGAACCGGGGAGCTGTTTTTT. Filled out from reference TRBV7-9 and TRBJ2-2, the complete variable domain reads DTGVSQNPRHKITKRGQNVTFRCDPISEHNRLYWYRQTLGQGPEFLTYFQNEAQLEKSRLLSDRFSAERPKGSFSTLEIQRTEQGDSAMYLCASSLYRTGELFFGEGSRLTVL.

This chain uses TRBV6-1 with TRBJ1-2; 10 bases are shared with TRBD1. The CDR3 extends over 13 amino acids. Germline CDR1 is MNHNS and CDR2 is SASEGT. V shed 2 bases and J 7 bases; nucleotides not matched to a gene: 1. The CDR3 coding sequence is TGTGCCAGCAGTGAATGGGACAGGGGTGGCTACACCTTC. Amino acid sequence: CASSEWDRGGYTF.